These 30 T cell receptor beta chains originate from one sample sequenced in a study of OX40 agonist ivuxolimab in advanced cancers. TCRdb keeps only in-frame clones here, not all; method: immunoSEQ multiplex PCR. This sample has 60,000 to 75,000 clones, with more than 75% found just once. Sequencing was performed on CD4+ or CD8+ T cells sorted from blood, taken in a trial of the OX40 agonist ivuxolimab. Every receptor here comes from an adult with an advanced solid tumor such as melanoma, head and neck, liver or kidney cancer.

The chain uses TRBV4-1 and TRBJ1-5; D not resolved. CDR3 length: 16 residues. Trimming removed 0 bases from V and 0 bases from J, with 9 bases in between. In germline, CDR1 is MGHRA, CDR2 YSYEKL. CDR3 protein: CASSQEGPYSNQPQHF. CDR3 in DNA: TGCGCCAGCAGCCAAGAAGGCCCGTATAGCAATCAGCCCCAGCATTTT.

This sequence joins TRBV7-8 and TRBJ2-6; 9 bases are a match to TRBD1. This CDR3 contains 16 residues. V was clipped by 4 bases and J by 8 bases; unmatched bases: 9. CDR1 and CDR2 from the germline V gene are SGHVS and FQNEAQ. The CDR3 reads CASSSVPGQGSNVLTF. CDR3 nucleotide sequence: TGTGCCAGCAGCTCCGTTCCGGGACAGGGTTCCAACGTCCTGACTTTC.

The V call is TRBV6-5, the J call TRBJ1-6; 7 nucleotides line up with TRBD1. CDR1 MNHEY and CDR2 SVGAGI come from the germline V gene. The V gene end was trimmed by 2 bases and the J gene end by 5 bases; junction bases not matched to a gene: 3. The CDR3 is 15 residues long. The CDR3 protein is CASSYVGQNNSPLHF. CDR3 DNA sequence: TGTGCCAGCAGTTACGTGGGACAGAATAATTCACCCCTCCACTTT.

This chain joins TRBV5-1 and TRBJ2-1; no reliable D call. Germline V gene lookup returns CDR1 SGHRS and CDR2 YFSETQ. The ends were cut back, 4 bases at V and 1 base at J, with 9 bases in the middle. CDR3 length equals 14 residues. The CDR3 loop is CASSQGNSYNEQFF. CDR3 nucleotides: TGCGCCAGCAGCCAAGGGAATTCCTACAATGAGCAGTTCTTC.

J is TRBJ1-5 and V is TRBV2, with a possible D match to TRBD1 (5 bases). CDR3 length: 14 amino acids. Germline CDR1 and CDR2: SNHLY and FYNNEI. Trimming pared 2 bases from V and 6 bases from J, leaving 11 bases between. CDR3 sequence (DNA): TGTGCCAGCAGTGAATACCAGGGCGGTCAGCCCCAGCATTTT. It is translated as CASSEYQGGQPQHF.

The chain employs TRBV19 and TRBJ1-6; D is perhaps TRBD1 (6 bases). Germline V gene data show CDR1 as LNHDA and CDR2 as SQIVND (reference sequence). This CDR3 has 15 amino acids. V was cut by 3 bases and J by 6 bases, with 12 bases left in between. CDR3 DNA: TGTGCCAGTAGTATCGCAGGGGTTATTAATTCACCCCTCCACTTT. It is translated as CASSIAGVINSPLHF.

The genes are TRBV6-6 and TRBJ1-1, with D possibly being TRBD1 (5 bases). The CDR3 totals 14 residues. Germline assignment: CDR1 MNHNY and CDR2 SVGAGI (reference sequence). Trimming removed 6 bases from V and 0 bases from J, with 11 bases in between. The CDR3 sequence: CASREGTVNTEAFF. CDR3 sequence (DNA): TGTGCCAGCAGAGAAGGGACGGTGAACACTGAAGCTTTCTTT.

This clone was counted between two and nine times. This sequence joins TRBV7-6 and TRBJ2-5; 7 bases fit TRBD1. J lost 4 bases, V lost 1 base, and 6 bases had no gene match. Per germline, CDR1 SGHVS and CDR2 FNYEAQ. The CDR3 covers 15 residues. The CDR3 loop reads CASSLVRGRSETQYF. DNA of the CDR3: TGTGCCAGCAGCTTAGTTAGGGGGCGCTCAGAGACCCAGTACTTC.

V usage is TRBV6-5 and J usage is TRBJ2-1, with D perhaps matching TRBD1 (5 bases). Germline CDR1 reads MNHEY; CDR2 reads SVGAGI. The CDR3 has 12 residues. Trimming took 0 bases from V and 10 from J, leaving 7 bases between them. CDR3 amino acids: CASSYSGVEQFF. For the CDR3, the DNA is TGTGCCAGCAGTTACTCAGGGGTCGAGCAGTTCTTC.

This clone was picked up a small number of times. The chain couples TRBV25-1 to TRBJ2-1; 11 nucleotides line up with TRBD1. Unmatched junction bases numbered 11, after V lost 8 bases and J lost 8 bases. Per germline, CDR1 MGHDK and CDR2 SYGVNS. This CDR3 comprises 15 residues. The CDR3 DNA reads as TGTGCCAGCGGAAAGCGGACAGGGGGCGGCTATGAGCAGTTCTTC. Residues: CASGKRTGGGYEQFF. Based on the CDR3 plus reference TRBV25-1 and TRBJ2-1, the full variable domain is EADIYQTPRYLVIGTGKKITLECSQTMGHDKMYWYQQDPGMELHLIHYSYGVNSTEKGDLSSESTVSRIRTEHFPLTLESARPSHTSQYLCASGKRTGGGYEQFFGPGTRLTVL.

The gene calls are TRBV10-3 and TRBJ1-1; D unclear. The V and J ends lost 0 bases and 2 bases respectively, with 10 bases between them. Germline values: CDR1 ENHRY, CDR2 SYGVKD. This CDR3 is built from 15 residues. Here the CDR3 reads CAISESQPTNTEAFF. The CDR3 coding sequence is TGTGCCATCAGTGAGTCACAGCCAACTAACACTGAAGCTTTCTTT.

CDR3 region: CASSLVLAGRYEQYF. DNA for the CDR3: TGCGCCAGCAGCTTGGTATTAGCGGGACGCTACGAGCAGTACTTC. The chain employs TRBV5-1 and TRBJ2-7; 8 nucleotides agree with TRBD2. V was clipped by 0 bases and J by 3 bases; unmatched bases: 5. This CDR3 is built from 15 residues. CDR1 is SGHRS, CDR2 YFSETQ, per germline.

The V and J genes are TRBV5-1 and TRBJ1-4; unclear D gene. This CDR3 region has 17 residues. CDR1 is SGHRS, CDR2 YFSETQ, per germline. The germline V and J ends were trimmed by 1 base and 3 bases, with 16 bases remaining between them. CDR3 loop: CASSLIPGGGSNEKLFF. The CDR3 coding sequence is TGCGCCAGCAGCTTGATTCCCGGCGGCGGGTCTAATGAAAAACTGTTTTTT.

The V gene is TRBV4-3, the J gene TRBJ2-1, with 12 bases aligning to TRBD1. The J segment lost 10 bases and the V segment lost 4 bases, leaving 5 bases of the junction unmatched. CDR1 and CDR2 (germline): LGHNA, YSLEER. The CDR3 extends over 14 amino acids. The CDR3 reads CASSPGTGGEEQFF. CDR3 DNA: TGCGCCAGCAGCCCCGGGACAGGGGGCGAGGAGCAGTTCTTC.

The DNA of the CDR3 is TGTGCCAGCAGCCGCCAGGAGGCAGATACGCAGTATTTT. This translates into CASSRQEADTQYF. This rearrangement joins TRBV6-5 to TRBJ2-3; D might be TRBD2 (5 bases). The CDR3 sequence is 13 residues long. CDR1 and CDR2 (germline): MNHEY, SVGAGI. Trimming pared 6 bases from V and 4 bases from J, leaving 11 bases between.

This clone has only one observation. The chain carries TRBV12-5 and TRBJ2-5; 7 bases map to TRBD2. The CDR3 extends over 14 amino acids. The germline V gene has CDR1 LGHNT and CDR2 FRNRAP. V was pared by 5 bases and J by 12 bases, with 15 bases of the junction left unmatched. CDR3 sequence: CASGPGLNFGVKYF. The CDR3 nucleotides read TGTGCTAGTGGTCCGGGACTAAACTTCGGAGTCAAGTACTTC.

This chain links TRBV10-3 with TRBJ2-5; 12 bases align to TRBD2. The length of the CDR3 is 16 residues. The V and J ends lost 2 bases and 4 bases, in that order; junction bases with no gene match: 5. Germline CDR1 reads ENHRY; CDR2 reads SYGVKD. The CDR3 spells CAISEASGGAGETQYF. CDR3 nucleotide sequence: TGTGCCATCAGTGAGGCTAGCGGGGGGGCCGGAGAGACCCAGTACTTC.

The chain is built from TRBV9 and TRBJ2-3, with 9 bases aligning to TRBD1. With 4 bases clipped from V and 3 bases from J, the junction kept 6 bases outside the gene matches. The CDR3 extends over 15 amino acids. The germline V gene encodes CDR1 SGDLS and CDR2 YYNGEE. The DNA for the CDR3 is TGTGCCAGCAGCCCCGACAGGGGGATGACAGATACGCAGTATTTT. It yields the protein CASSPDRGMTDTQYF.

This rearrangement joins TRBV6-6 to TRBJ1-1; no clear D gene. The CDR3 length is 12 residues. Per germline, CDR1 MNHNY and CDR2 SVGAGI (reference sequence). The V end lost 2 bases, the J end lost 10 bases, and 11 bases lay between the germline ends. This chain's CDR3 is CASSYADRRAFF. DNA for the CDR3: TGTGCCAGCAGTTACGCGGACCGGCGAGCTTTCTTT.

The chain is built from TRBV6-5 and TRBJ1-2, with 8 nucleotides matching TRBD1. The V and J ends lost 6 bases and 5 bases, in that order; junction bases with no gene match: 5. Germline CDR1 and CDR2: MNHEY and SVGAGI. This CDR3 has 13 residues. Here the CDR3 reads CASSQQGVYGYTF. The DNA of the CDR3 is TGTGCCAGCAGCCAACAGGGGGTATATGGCTACACCTTC.

This clone has only a few counts. V and J are TRBV5-6 and TRBJ1-2, with a weak D call TRBD1 (5 bases). The V gene lost 4 bases and the J gene lost 4 bases, with 14 bases spanning the gap. The CDR3 runs 14 residues. Germline V gives CDR1 SGHDT, CDR2 YYEEEE. The CDR3, as DNA: TGTGCCAGCAGCCATCCATCAGGGTTCTATGGCTACACCTTC. Translation: CASSHPSGFYGYTF.

This clone has just a few counts. The chain has TRBV27 and TRBJ2-1, with 13 bases lining up with TRBD2. V lost 3 bases and J lost 3; bases outside the gene matches: 11. Germline V gene data show CDR1 as MNHEY and CDR2 as SMNVEV (reference sequence). This CDR3 has 19 residues. As DNA, the CDR3 is TGTGCCAGCAGTTTCACGACTAGCGGGAGGACTAGAGACTACAATGAGCAGTTCTTC. It specifies CASSFTTSGRTRDYNEQFF.

The chain is built from TRBV19 and TRBJ2-5, with a tentative D call TRBD1 (6 bases). CDR1 is LNHDA and CDR2 is SQIVND in the germline V gene (reference sequence). With 7 bases removed from V and 2 bases from J, the gap between germline ends came to 17 bases. This CDR3 has 15 residues. The CDR3 loop reads CASNPTGNRQETQYF. For the CDR3, the DNA is TGTGCCAGTAACCCTACAGGGAATCGGCAAGAGACCCAGTACTTC. Full variable domain (rest looked up from reference TRBV19 and TRBJ2-5): DGGITQSPKYLFRKEGQNVTLSCEQNLNHDAMYWYRQDPGQGLRLIYYSQIVNDFQKGDIAEGYSVSREKKESFPLTVTSAQKNPTAFYLCASNPTGNRQETQYFGPGTRLLVL.

This chain uses TRBV7-9 with TRBJ1-1, with TRBD1 matching 8 bases. Germline V gene lookup returns CDR1 SEHNR and CDR2 FQNEAQ (reference sequence). Unmatched junction bases numbered 8, after V lost 5 bases and J lost 3 bases. CDR3 length: 15 amino acids. CDR3 in DNA: TGTGCCAGCAGCATTGGACAGGGCGGACACACTGAAGCTTTCTTT. It specifies CASSIGQGGHTEAFF.

The V and J genes are TRBV7-3 and TRBJ2-1; D is unclear. Germline V gives CDR1 SGHTA, CDR2 FQGTGA. This CDR3 comprises 15 residues. Trimming took 6 bases from V and 0 from J, leaving 12 bases between them. Written as DNA, the CDR3 is TGTGCCAGCAGTGAAGGCTTAAACTCCTACAATGAGCAGTTCTTC. Encoded protein: CASSEGLNSYNEQFF.

The rearrangement links TRBV18 to TRBJ2-5; the match to TRBD2 covers 7 bases. The germline V gene has CDR1 KGHSH and CDR2 LQKENI. This CDR3 has 12 residues. The junction had 3 bases not matched to a gene; V was cut back by 3 bases and J by 8 bases. The DNA of the CDR3 is TGTGCCAGCTCACCCCCGGGGGGAACCCAGTACTTC. Amino acids: CASSPPGGTQYF.

This chain connects TRBV7-2 to TRBJ1-1; D gene uncertain. Germline CDR1 and CDR2: SGHTA and FQGNSA. Trimming shortened V by 5 bases and J by 1 base, and 14 bases separated the two germline ends. This CDR3 is 15 amino acids long. The CDR3 nucleotides read TGTGCCAGCAGCCCCATAGGGTGGAAGAACACTGAAGCTTTCTTT. Translated, it gives CASSPIGWKNTEAFF.

The V gene is TRBV19, the J gene TRBJ1-3; D unresolved. V was cut by 2 bases and J by 0 bases, with 8 bases left in between. Germline V lookup: CDR1 LNHDA, CDR2 SQIVND (reference sequence). The CDR3 extends over 15 amino acids. CDR3 sequence (DNA): TGTGCCAGTAGTATAATCGGCTACTCTGGAAACACCATATATTTT. Amino acid sequence: CASSIIGYSGNTIYF.

V and J are TRBV5-4 and TRBJ2-7; either TRBD1 or TRBD2 may fit D (5 bases each). This CDR3 has 14 residues. Trimming cost V 0 bases and J 4 bases, with 11 bases left between them. Germline V CDR1 and CDR2: SGHNT, YYREEE (reference sequence). The CDR3: CASSLGPGPYEQYF. CDR3 DNA sequence: TGTGCCAGCAGCTTGGGGCCGGGACCTTACGAGCAGTACTTC.

This chain joins TRBV4-3 and TRBJ2-3; possibly TRBD1 or TRBD2 for D (6 bases each). The CDR3 consists of 15 residues. CDR1 LGHNA and CDR2 YSLEER come from the germline V gene. V lost 4 bases and J lost 2, with 13 bases in between. The DNA of the CDR3 is TGCGCCAGCAGCCGGGAACGGGGGCCCACAGATACGCAGTATTTT. Protein product: CASSRERGPTDTQYF.